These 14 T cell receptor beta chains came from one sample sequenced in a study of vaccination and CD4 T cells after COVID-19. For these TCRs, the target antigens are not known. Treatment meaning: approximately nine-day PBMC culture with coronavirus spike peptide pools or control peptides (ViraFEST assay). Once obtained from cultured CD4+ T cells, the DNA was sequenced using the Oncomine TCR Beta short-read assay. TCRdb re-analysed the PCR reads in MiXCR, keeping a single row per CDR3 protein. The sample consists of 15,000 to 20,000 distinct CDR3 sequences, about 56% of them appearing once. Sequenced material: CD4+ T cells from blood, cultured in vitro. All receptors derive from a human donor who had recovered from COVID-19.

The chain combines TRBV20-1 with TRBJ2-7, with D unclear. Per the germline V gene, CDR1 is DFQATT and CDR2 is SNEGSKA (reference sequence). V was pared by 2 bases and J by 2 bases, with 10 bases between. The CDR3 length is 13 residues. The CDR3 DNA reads TGCAGTGCTAGATCCAGACGAACCTACGAGCAGTACTTC. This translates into CSARSRRTYEQYF.

The CDR3 loop is CASSLVRAGEAQYF. The CDR3 nucleotides read TGTGCCAGCAGCTTAGTTCGGGCAGGGGAGGCCCAGTACTTC. This chain links TRBV7-9 with TRBJ2-5; D tentatively fits TRBD1 or TRBD2 (6 bases each). The CDR3 contains 14 residues. The V gene lost 1 base and the J gene lost 9 bases, with 15 bases spanning the gap. CDR1 and CDR2 (germline): SEHNR, FQNEAQ (reference sequence).

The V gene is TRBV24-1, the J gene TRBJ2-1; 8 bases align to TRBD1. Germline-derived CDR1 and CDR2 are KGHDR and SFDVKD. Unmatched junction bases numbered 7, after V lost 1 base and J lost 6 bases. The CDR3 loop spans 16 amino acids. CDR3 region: CATSDFVGTGRNEQFF. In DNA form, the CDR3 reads TGTGCCACCAGTGATTTTGTCGGGACAGGACGCAATGAGCAGTTCTTC.

CDR3 nucleotides: TGTGCCAGCAGCTTGACAGGGGCAGGCGGGGAGCTGTTTTTT. As protein: CASSLTGAGGELFF. The chain is built from TRBV7-2 and TRBJ2-2, with 8 bases lining up with TRBD1. V lost 3 bases and J lost 7; bases outside the gene matches: 4. Germline V gene sequence: CDR1 SGHTA, CDR2 FQGNSA. CDR3 length equals 14 residues. The full variable domain, its missing parts supplied by reference TRBV7-2 and TRBJ2-2, is GAGVSQSPSNKVTEKGKDVELRCDPISGHTALYWYRQSLGQGLEFLIYFQGNSAPDKSGLPSDRFSAERTGGSVSTLTIQRTQQEDSAVYLCASSLTGAGGELFFGEGSRLTVL.

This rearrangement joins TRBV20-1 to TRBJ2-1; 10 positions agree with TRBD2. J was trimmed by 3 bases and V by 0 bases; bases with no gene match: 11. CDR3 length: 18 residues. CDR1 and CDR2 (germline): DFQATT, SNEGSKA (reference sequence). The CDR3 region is CSAREIAGGSESYNEQFF. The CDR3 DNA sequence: TGCAGTGCTAGAGAAATAGCGGGGGGCTCCGAGAGCTACAATGAGCAGTTCTTC.

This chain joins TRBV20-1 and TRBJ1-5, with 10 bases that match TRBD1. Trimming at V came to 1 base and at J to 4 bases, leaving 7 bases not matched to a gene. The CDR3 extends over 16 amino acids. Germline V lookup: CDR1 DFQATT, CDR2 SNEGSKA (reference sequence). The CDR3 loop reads CSARAGQGGWNQPQHF. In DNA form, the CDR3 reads TGCAGTGCTAGAGCCGGACAGGGGGGCTGGAATCAGCCCCAGCATTTT.

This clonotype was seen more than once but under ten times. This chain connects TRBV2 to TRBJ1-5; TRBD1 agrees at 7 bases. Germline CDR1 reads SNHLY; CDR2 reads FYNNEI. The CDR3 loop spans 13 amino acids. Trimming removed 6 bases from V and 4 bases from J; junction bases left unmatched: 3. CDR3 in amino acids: CASRRTGNQPQHF. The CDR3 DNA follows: TGTGCCAGCAGGAGGACAGGAAATCAGCCCCAGCATTTT.

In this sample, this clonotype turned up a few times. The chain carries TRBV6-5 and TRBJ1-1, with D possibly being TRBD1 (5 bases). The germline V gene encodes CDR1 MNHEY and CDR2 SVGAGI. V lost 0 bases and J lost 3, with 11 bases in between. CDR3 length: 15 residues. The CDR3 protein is CASSYSPQGHTEAFF. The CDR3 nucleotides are TGTGCCAGCAGTTACTCCCCTCAGGGACACACTGAAGCTTTCTTT.

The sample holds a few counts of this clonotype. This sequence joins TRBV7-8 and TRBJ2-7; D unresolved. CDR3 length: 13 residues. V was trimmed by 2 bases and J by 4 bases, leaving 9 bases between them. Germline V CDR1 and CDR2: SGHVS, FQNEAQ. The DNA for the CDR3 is TGTGCCAGCAGCTTACCTTGGGCATACGAGCAGTACTTC. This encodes CASSLPWAYEQYF.

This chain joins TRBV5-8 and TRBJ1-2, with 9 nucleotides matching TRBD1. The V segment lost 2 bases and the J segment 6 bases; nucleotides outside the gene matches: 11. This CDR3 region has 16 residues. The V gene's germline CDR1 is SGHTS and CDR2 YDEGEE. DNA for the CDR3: TGTGCCAGCAGCTTAGACGATGGGACAGGGATGAATGGCTACACCTTC. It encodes CASSLDDGTGMNGYTF.

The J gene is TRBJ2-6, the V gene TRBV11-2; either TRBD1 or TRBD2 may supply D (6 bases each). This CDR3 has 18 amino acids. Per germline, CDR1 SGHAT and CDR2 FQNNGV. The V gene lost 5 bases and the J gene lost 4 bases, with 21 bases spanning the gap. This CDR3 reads CASSPTGWAGTGANVLTF. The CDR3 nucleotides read TGTGCCAGCAGCCCCACCGGCTGGGCGGGGACAGGGGCCAACGTCCTGACTTTC.

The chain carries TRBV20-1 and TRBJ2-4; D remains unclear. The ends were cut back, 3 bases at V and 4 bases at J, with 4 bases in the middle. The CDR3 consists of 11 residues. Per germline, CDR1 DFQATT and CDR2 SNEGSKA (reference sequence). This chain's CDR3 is CSARDKNIQYF. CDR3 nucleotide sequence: TGCAGTGCTAGGGATAAAAACATTCAGTACTTC.

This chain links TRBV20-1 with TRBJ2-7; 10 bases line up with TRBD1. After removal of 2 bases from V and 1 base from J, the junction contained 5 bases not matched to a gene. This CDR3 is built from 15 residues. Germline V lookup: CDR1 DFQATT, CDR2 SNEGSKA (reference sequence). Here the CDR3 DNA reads TGCAGTGCTAGATTGACAGGGGGCAGGTCCTACGAGCAGTACTTC. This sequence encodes CSARLTGGRSYEQYF.

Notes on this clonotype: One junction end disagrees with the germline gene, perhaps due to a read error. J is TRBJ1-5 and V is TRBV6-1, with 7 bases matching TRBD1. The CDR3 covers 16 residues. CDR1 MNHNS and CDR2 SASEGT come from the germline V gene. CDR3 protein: CASSEEEGGGNQLQHF. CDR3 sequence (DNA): TGTGCCAGCAGTGAAGAGGAAGGAGGGGGCAATCAGCTCCAGCATTTT.